A single sample is the source of the 5 T cell receptor beta chains below, sequenced in a study of blood T cell repertoires in COVID-19. Repertoires were generated with immunoSEQ multiplex PCR, while TCRdb's copy carries only in-frame clones and drops some. The repertoire holds around 700,000 clones, with 90% as singletons. Sequenced sample: peripheral blood. These receptor sequences come from a young woman with acute or convalescent COVID-19.

The chain joins TRBV4-3 to TRBJ2-3; tentative D call: TRBD2 (6 bases). This CDR3 region has 15 residues. Germline CDR1 LGHNA, CDR2 YSLEER. Deletions cut 3 bases from V and 1 base from J, with 11 bases between. CDR3 DNA sequence: TGCGCCAGCAGCCAGGCCCCGGGGGGCACAGATACGCAGTATTTT. This gives the protein CASSQAPGGTDTQYF.

This chain links TRBV4-3 with TRBJ1-3, with 7 bases matching TRBD1. Germline loops: CDR1 LGHNA, CDR2 YSLEER. The CDR3 is made up of 14 amino acids. The junction had 0 bases not matched to a gene; V was cut back by 2 bases and J by 2 bases. Here the CDR3 DNA reads TGCGCCAGCAGCCAAACAGGGGCTGGAAACACCATATATTTT. The encoded protein is CASSQTGAGNTIYF.

This sequence joins TRBV6-6 and TRBJ1-1; tentatively, D is TRBD1 (5 bases). Trimming cost V 6 bases and J 4 bases, with 12 bases left between them. Germline CDR1 MNHNY, CDR2 SVGAGI (reference sequence). This CDR3 is built from 13 residues. The CDR3 loop reads CASSPLGPTEAFF. In DNA form, the CDR3 reads TGTGCCAGCAGCCCTCTGGGGCCCACTGAAGCTTTCTTT.

This clone was seen a single time. The chain couples TRBV7-7 to TRBJ2-2; D call uncertain. CDR1 is SSHAT, CDR2 FNYEAQ, per germline (reference sequence). Trimming pared 1 base from V and 1 base from J, leaving 4 bases between. This CDR3 is built from 14 residues. The chain's CDR3 is CASSLGQNTGELFF. The CDR3, as DNA: TGTGCCAGCAGCTTAGGACAGAACACCGGGGAGCTGTTTTTT.

This chain links TRBV10-1 with TRBJ1-2, with TRBD1 matching over 8 bases. With 10 bases clipped from V and 2 bases from J, the junction kept 6 bases outside the gene matches. CDR1 and CDR2 from the germline V gene are WNHNN and SYGVQD (reference sequence). The CDR3 covers 13 residues. CDR3: CAMRTGRNYGYTF. CDR3 DNA: TGCGCCATGCGGACAGGGCGAAACTATGGCTACACCTTC.